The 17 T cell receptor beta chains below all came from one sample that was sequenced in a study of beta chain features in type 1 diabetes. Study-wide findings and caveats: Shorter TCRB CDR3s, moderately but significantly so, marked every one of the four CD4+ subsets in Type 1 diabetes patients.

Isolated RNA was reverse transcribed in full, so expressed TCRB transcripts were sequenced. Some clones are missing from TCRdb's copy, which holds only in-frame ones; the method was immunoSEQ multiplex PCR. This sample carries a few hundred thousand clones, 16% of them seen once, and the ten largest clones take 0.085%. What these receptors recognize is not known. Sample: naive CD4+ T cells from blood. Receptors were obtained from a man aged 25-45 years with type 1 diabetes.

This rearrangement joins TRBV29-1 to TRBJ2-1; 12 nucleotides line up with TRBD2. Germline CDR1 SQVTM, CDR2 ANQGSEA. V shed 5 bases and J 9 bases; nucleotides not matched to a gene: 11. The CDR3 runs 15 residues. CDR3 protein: CSVSTRLAGVGEQFF. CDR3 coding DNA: TGCAGCGTTTCGACCAGACTAGCGGGAGTGGGTGAGCAGTTCTTC.

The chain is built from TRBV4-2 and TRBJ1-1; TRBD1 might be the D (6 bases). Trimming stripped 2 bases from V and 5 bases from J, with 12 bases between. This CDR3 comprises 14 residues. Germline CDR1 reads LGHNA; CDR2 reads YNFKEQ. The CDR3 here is CASSQLWGRTEAFF. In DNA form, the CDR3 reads TGTGCCAGCAGCCAATTGTGGGGGCGAACTGAAGCTTTCTTT.

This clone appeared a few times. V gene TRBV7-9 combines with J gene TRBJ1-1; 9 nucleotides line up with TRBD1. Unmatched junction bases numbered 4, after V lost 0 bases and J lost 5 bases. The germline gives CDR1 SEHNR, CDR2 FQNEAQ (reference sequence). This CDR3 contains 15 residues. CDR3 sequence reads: CASSLAVDRGTEAFF. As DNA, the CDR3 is TGTGCCAGCAGCTTAGCGGTGGACAGGGGAACTGAAGCTTTCTTT.

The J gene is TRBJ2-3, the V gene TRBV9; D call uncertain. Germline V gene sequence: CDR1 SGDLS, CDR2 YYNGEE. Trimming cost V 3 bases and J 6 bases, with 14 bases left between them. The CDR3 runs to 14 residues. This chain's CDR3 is CASSAYYGGDTQYF. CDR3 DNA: TGTGCCAGCAGCGCCTACTACGGTGGGGATACGCAGTATTTT.

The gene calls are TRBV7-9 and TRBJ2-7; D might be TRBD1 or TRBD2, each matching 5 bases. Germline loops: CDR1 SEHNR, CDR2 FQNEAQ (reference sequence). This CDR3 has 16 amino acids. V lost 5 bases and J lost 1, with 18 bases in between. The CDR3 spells CASSLRDGPVSYEQYF. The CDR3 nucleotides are TGTGCCAGCAGCCTAAGGGACGGTCCCGTGTCCTACGAGCAGTACTTC.

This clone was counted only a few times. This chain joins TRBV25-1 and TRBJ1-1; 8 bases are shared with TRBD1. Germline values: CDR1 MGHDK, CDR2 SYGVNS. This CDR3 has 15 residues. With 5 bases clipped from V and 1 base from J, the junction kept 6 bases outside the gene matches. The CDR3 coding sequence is TGTGCCAGCAGTCGGGGGACAGGACCGAACACTGAAGCTTTCTTT. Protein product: CASSRGTGPNTEAFF.

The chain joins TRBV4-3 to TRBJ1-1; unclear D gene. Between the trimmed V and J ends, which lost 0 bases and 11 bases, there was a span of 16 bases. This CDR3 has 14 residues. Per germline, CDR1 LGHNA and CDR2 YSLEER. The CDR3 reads CASSQERILGGAFF. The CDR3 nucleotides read TGCGCCAGCAGCCAAGAAAGGATCCTTGGCGGGGCTTTCTTT.

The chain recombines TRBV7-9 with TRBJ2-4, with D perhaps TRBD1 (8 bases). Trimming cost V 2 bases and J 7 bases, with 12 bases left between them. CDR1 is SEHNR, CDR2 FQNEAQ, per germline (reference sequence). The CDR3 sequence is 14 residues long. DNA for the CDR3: TGTGCCAGCAGCTTAACAGGGGGAGGGAACATTCAGTACTTC. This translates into CASSLTGGGNIQYF.

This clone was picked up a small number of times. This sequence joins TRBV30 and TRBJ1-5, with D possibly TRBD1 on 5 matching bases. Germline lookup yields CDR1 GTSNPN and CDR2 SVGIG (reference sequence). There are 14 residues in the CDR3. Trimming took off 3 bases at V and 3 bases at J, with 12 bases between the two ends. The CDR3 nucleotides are TGTGCCTGGAGGACGCAGGGAGCCAATCAGCCCCAGCATTTT. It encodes CAWRTQGANQPQHF.

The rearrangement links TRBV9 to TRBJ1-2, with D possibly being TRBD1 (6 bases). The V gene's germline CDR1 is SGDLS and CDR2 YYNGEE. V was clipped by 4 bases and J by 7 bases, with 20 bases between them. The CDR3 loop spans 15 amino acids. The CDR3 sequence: CASSPGGQGSSGYTF. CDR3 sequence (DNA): TGTGCCAGCAGCCCCGGCGGCCAGGGGAGTTCTGGCTACACCTTC. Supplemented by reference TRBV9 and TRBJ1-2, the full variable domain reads DSGVTQTPKHLITATGQRVTLRCSPRSGDLSVYWYQQSLDQGLQFLIQYYNGEERAKGNILERFSAQQFPDLHSELNLSSLELGDSALYFCASSPGGQGSSGYTFGSGTRLTVV.

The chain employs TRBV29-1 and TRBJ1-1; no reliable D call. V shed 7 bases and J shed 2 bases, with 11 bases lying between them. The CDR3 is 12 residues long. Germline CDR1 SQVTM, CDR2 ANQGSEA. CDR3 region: CSARTLNTEAFF. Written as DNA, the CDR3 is TGCAGCGCCCGGACTCTAAACACTGAAGCTTTCTTT. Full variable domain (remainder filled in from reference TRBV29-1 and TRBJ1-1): SAVISQKPSRDICQRGTSLTIQCQVDSQVTMMFWYRQQPGQSLTLIATANQGSEATYESGFVIDKFPISRPNLTFSTLTVSNMSPEDSSIYLCSARTLNTEAFFGQGTRLTVV.

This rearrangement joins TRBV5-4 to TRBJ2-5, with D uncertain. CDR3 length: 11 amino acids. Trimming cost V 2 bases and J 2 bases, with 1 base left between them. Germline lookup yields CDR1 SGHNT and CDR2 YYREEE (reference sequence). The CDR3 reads CASSLQETQYF. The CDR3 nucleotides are TGTGCCAGCAGCTTACAAGAGACCCAGTACTTC.

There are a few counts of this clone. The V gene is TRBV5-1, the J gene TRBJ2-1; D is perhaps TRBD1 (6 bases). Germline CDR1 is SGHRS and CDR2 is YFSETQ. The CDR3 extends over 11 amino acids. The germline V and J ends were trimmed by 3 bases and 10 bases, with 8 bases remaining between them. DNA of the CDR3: TGCGCCAGCAGCTCTGACAGGGAGCAGTTCTTC. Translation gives CASSSDREQFF.

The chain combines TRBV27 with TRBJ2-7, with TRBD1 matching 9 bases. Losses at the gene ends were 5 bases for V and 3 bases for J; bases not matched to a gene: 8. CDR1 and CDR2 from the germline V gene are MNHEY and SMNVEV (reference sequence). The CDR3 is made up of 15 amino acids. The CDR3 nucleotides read TGTGCCAGCAGTACCCCGGGACAGGGTTACTACGAGCAGTACTTC. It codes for CASSTPGQGYYEQYF.

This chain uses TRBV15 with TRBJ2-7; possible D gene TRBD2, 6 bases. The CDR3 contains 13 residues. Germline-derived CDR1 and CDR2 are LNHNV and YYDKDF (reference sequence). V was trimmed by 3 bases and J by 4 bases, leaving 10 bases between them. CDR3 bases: TGTGCCACCAGCAGCGGGAGCGGGTACGAGCAGTACTTC. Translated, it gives CATSSGSGYEQYF.

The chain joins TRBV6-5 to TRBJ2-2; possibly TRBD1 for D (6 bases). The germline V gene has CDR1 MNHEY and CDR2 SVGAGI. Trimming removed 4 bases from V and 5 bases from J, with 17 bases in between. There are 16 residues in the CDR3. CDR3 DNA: TGTGCCAGCAGTTCCCTGGGGGCGGTGGTTACCGGGGAGCTGTTTTTT. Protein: CASSSLGAVVTGELFF.

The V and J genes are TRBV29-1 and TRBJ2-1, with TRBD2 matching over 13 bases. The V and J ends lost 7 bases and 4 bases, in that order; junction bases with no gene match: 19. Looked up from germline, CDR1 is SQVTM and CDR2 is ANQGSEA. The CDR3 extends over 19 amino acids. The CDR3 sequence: CSAEPPCGTSGKEYNEQFF. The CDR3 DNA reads TGCAGCGCCGAGCCCCCTTGCGGGACTAGCGGGAAGGAGTACAATGAGCAGTTCTTC.